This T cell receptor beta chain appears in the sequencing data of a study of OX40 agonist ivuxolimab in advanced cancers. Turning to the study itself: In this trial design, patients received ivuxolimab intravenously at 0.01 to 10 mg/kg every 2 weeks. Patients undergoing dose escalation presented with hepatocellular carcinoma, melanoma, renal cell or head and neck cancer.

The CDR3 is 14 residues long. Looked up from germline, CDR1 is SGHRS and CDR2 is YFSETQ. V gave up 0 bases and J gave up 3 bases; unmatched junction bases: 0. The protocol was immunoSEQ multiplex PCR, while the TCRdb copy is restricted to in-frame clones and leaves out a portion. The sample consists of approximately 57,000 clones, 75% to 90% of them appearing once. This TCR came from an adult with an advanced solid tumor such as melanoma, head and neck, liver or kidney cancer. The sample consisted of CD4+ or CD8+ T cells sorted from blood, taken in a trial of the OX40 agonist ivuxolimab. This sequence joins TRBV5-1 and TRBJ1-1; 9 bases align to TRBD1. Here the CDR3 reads CASSLGTGDTEAFF. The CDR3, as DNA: TGCGCCAGCAGCTTGGGGACAGGGGACACTGAAGCTTTCTTT.